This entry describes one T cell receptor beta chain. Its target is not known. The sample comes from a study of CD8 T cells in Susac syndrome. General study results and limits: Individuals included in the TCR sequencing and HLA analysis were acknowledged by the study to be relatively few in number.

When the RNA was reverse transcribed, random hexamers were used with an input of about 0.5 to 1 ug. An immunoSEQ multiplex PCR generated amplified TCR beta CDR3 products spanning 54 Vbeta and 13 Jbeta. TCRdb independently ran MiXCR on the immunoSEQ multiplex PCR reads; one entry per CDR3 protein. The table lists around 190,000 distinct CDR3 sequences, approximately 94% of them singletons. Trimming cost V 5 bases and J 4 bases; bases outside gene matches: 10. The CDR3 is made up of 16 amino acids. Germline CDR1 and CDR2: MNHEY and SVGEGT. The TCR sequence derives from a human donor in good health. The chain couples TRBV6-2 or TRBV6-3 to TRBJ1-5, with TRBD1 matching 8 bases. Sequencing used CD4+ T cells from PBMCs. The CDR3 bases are TGTGCCAGCAGTGGACCCGGGACAGGCCTAAATCAGCCCCAGCATTTT. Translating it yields CASSGPGTGLNQPQHF.